A single sample is the source of the 10 T cell receptor beta chains below, sequenced in a study of shared clonotypes between healthy human individuals (dated by TCRdb to between 2020 and 2021). Library construction relied on the immunoSEQ multiplex PCR assay. Entries here come from immuneACCESS through TCRdb and include only in-frame sequences with V and J called. Some clones fail to appear in such tables; in the studies checked, an unresolved V gene covers under half of the shortfall, and the cause of the remainder is unknown. The sample table records 1,400,000 or so clones; about 98.5% of these occur just once. The top ten hold under 0.45% of the sample. Sequenced material: naive CD4+ T cells sorted from blood. In light of the paper, this sample's cell subset or site label describes: CD45RA+ positively selected. These receptors were taken from a young man in good health.

The V gene is TRBV19, the J gene TRBJ2-7, with D possibly being TRBD2 (6 bases). The ends were cut back, 3 bases at V and 3 bases at J, with 15 bases in the middle. This CDR3 spans 15 amino acids. Germline V gives CDR1 LNHDA, CDR2 SQIVND (reference sequence). The CDR3 region is CASSIATGDLYEQYF. The DNA for the CDR3 is TGTGCCAGTAGTATCGCAACGGGAGACCTCTACGAGCAGTACTTC.

As for this clone: Other DNA sequences in this sample translate to the same CDR3. The V and J genes are TRBV5-1 and TRBJ2-5, with 13 bases matching TRBD2. CDR1 and CDR2 (germline): SGHRS, YFSETQ. Trimming removed 2 bases from V and 5 bases from J; junction bases left unmatched: 6. The CDR3 has 16 residues. The CDR3 DNA follows: TGCGCCAGCAGCTTAGGACTAGCGGGAGTAGGGGAGACCCAGTACTTC. Amino acid sequence: CASSLGLAGVGETQYF. Looking up the rest from reference TRBV5-1 and TRBJ2-5 gives the full variable domain: KAGVTQTPRYLIKTRGQQVTLSCSPISGHRSVSWYQQTPGQGLQFLFEYFSETQRNKGNFPGRFSGRQFSNSRSEMNVSTLELGDSALYLCASSLGLAGVGETQYFGPGTRLLVL.

The V call is TRBV28, the J call TRBJ1-3, with 9 bases that match TRBD1. Losses at the gene ends were 3 bases for V and 0 bases for J; bases not matched to a gene: 3. The V gene's germline CDR1 is MDHEN and CDR2 SYDVKM. This CDR3 is built from 16 residues. Here the CDR3 reads CASSLLQGASGNTIYF. The CDR3 DNA reads TGTGCCAGCAGTTTGTTACAGGGGGCCTCTGGAAACACCATATATTTT. The whole variable domain, remainder taken from reference TRBV28 and TRBJ1-3, is DVKVTQSSRYLVKRTGEKVFLECVQDMDHENMFWYRQDPGLGLRLIYFSYDVKMKEKGDIPEGYSVSREKKERFSLILESASTNQTSMYLCASSLLQGASGNTIYFGEGSWLTVV.

The rearrangement uses TRBV27 and TRBJ1-1; 8 nucleotides align to TRBD1. V shed 2 bases, J shed 1 base, and the junction held 3 bases outside the gene matches. This CDR3 comprises 15 residues. Germline loops: CDR1 MNHEY, CDR2 SMNVEV (reference sequence). The chain's CDR3 is CASSLRGQANTEAFF. The CDR3 DNA sequence: TGTGCCAGCAGTTTAAGGGGACAGGCGAACACTGAAGCTTTCTTT.

This clone was counted once. One end of the junction fails to match germline, which may point to a read error. The chain joins TRBV7-7 to TRBJ2-7; a possible D gene is TRBD2 (5 bases). Germline loops: CDR1 SSHAT, CDR2 FNYEAQ (reference sequence). The CDR3 runs to 15 residues. Here the CDR3 reads CASSLAPGPKNEQYF. For the CDR3, the DNA is TGTGCTAGCAGCTTAGCGCCGGGCCCAAAGAACGAGCAGTACTTC.

The chain employs TRBV7-9 and TRBJ2-7; D unclear. The CDR3 has 14 residues. V lost 4 bases and J 0 bases, leaving 10 bases between the germline ends. CDR1 SEHNR and CDR2 FQNEAQ come from the germline V gene (reference sequence). DNA of the CDR3: TGTGCCAGCAGCTCGACAACCCGCTCCTACGAGCAGTACTTC. Its protein product is CASSSTTRSYEQYF. Based on the CDR3 plus reference TRBV7-9 and TRBJ2-7, the full variable domain is DTGVSQNPRHKITKRGQNVTFRCDPISEHNRLYWYRQTLGQGPEFLTYFQNEAQLEKSRLLSDRFSAERPKGSFSTLEIQRTEQGDSAMYLCASSSTTRSYEQYFGPGTRLTVT.

The V and J genes are TRBV28 and TRBJ1-3; the match to TRBD1 covers 7 bases. V shed 5 bases, J shed 2 bases, and the junction held 6 bases outside the gene matches. This CDR3 is 15 amino acids long. From germline, CDR1 is MDHEN and CDR2 SYDVKM. CDR3 region: CASSNPRGAGNTIYF. The CDR3 DNA follows: TGTGCCAGCAGTAACCCCAGGGGGGCTGGAAACACCATATATTTT.

The chain employs TRBV30 and TRBJ2-2; maybe TRBD2 (6 bases). CDR1 and CDR2 from the germline V gene are GTSNPN and SVGIG (reference sequence). The CDR3 has 12 amino acids. The V end lost 5 bases, the J end lost 5 bases, and 9 bases lay between the germline ends. The CDR3 nucleotides are TGTGCCTGGGTTCTAGCGACCGGGGAGCTGTTTTTT. The encoded protein is CAWVLATGELFF.

The gene calls are TRBV15 and TRBJ2-7; D not certain. Germline V CDR1 and CDR2: LNHNV, YYDKDF (reference sequence). The CDR3 is made up of 16 amino acids. V was trimmed by 1 base and J by 3 bases, leaving 16 bases between them. The CDR3 bases are TGTGCCACCAGCAGAGGGGTAGGCAGAACAGTCTACGAGCAGTACTTC. This gives the protein CATSRGVGRTVYEQYF. The variable domain in full, completed from reference TRBV15 and TRBJ2-7, reads DAMVIQNPRYQVTQFGKPVTLSCSQTLNHNVMYWYQQKSSQAPKLLFHYYDKDFNNEADTPDNFQSRRPNTSFCFLDIRSPGLGDTAMYLCATSRGVGRTVYEQYFGPGTRLTVT.

The V call is TRBV4-1, the J call TRBJ2-7, with 8 nucleotides matching TRBD2. There are 19 residues in the CDR3. V dropped 1 base and J dropped 4; count of bases not matched to a gene: 18. The germline V gene has CDR1 MGHRA and CDR2 YSYEKL. This chain's CDR3 is CASSQGVAGGPKLLYEQYF. The CDR3 coding sequence is TGCGCCAGCAGCCAAGGAGTGGCGGGAGGCCCAAAACTTCTTTACGAGCAGTACTTC.